These 18 T cell receptor beta chains originate from one sample sequenced in a study of response to subunit inactivated influenza vaccine. A single record per CDR3 protein comes from TCRdb applying MiXCR to the RT-PCR reads. The sample holds approximately 730,000 distinct CDR3 sequences; approximately 15% are singletons and the top ten take 5.5% to 7%. This specimen was PBMCs from blood, taken around 15 days before vaccination. These receptors were collected from a man in his fifties who received an inactivated influenza vaccine.

The chain joins TRBV4-2 to TRBJ2-1, with D possibly being TRBD1 (6 bases). Trimming shortened V by 7 bases and J by 4 bases, and 14 bases separated the two germline ends. This CDR3 region has 14 residues. The V gene's germline CDR1 is LGHNA and CDR2 YNFKEQ. The CDR3 sequence: CASTDPRGYNEQFF. The CDR3 DNA sequence: TGTGCCAGCACCGACCCTAGGGGGTACAATGAGCAGTTCTTC.

The chain has TRBV10-3 and TRBJ2-2; 10 bases are a match to TRBD2. Germline V gene sequence: CDR1 ENHRY, CDR2 SYGVKD. J was trimmed by 5 bases and V by 2 bases; bases with no gene match: 14. This CDR3 has 19 amino acids. CDR3 residues: CAISERSGAGGPNTGELFF. The CDR3 region has the DNA TGTGCCATCAGTGAGAGGAGCGGAGCGGGAGGGCCAAATACCGGGGAGCTGTTTTTT.

This clonotype was counted between two and nine times. As DNA, the CDR3 is TGCAGTGCTACTGACAGTTCTCAGCCCCAGCATTTT. This sequence encodes CSATDSSQPQHF. V usage is TRBV20-1 and J usage is TRBJ1-5; D may be TRBD1 (5 bases). The CDR3 is 12 amino acids. With 4 bases removed from V and 6 bases from J, the gap between germline ends came to 10 bases. Germline V lookup: CDR1 DFQATT, CDR2 SNEGSKA (reference sequence).

This chain links TRBV29-1 with TRBJ1-1; possible D gene TRBD1, 6 bases. CDR1 and CDR2 (germline): SQVTM, ANQGSEA. The CDR3 sequence is 13 residues long. V lost 7 bases and J lost 0, with 12 bases in between. CDR3 loop: CSGTGQLNTEAFF. CDR3 coding DNA: TGCAGCGGGACGGGACAACTGAACACTGAAGCTTTCTTT.

This chain joins TRBV6-9 and TRBJ2-1; D is perhaps TRBD1 or TRBD2 (6 bases each). The CDR3 is 15 amino acids. Germline V lookup: CDR1 MNHGY, CDR2 SVAAGI. Trimming removed 8 bases from V and 4 bases from J, with 18 bases in between. The CDR3 is CASPEGGPQYNEQFF. The DNA of the CDR3 is TGTGCCAGCCCCGAGGGGGGCCCTCAATACAATGAGCAGTTCTTC.

The V and J genes are TRBV12-3 or TRBV12-4 and TRBJ2-1; 13 nucleotides align to TRBD2. V was pared by 6 bases and J by 0 bases, with 14 bases of the junction left unmatched. The CDR3 runs 20 residues. For the CDR3, the DNA is TGTGCCAGCAGACGGGGACTAGCGGGGTACCCATCGAGCTCCTACAATGAGCAGTTCTTC. This translates into CASRRGLAGYPSSSYNEQFF.

The table lists this clonotype with many counts. This rearrangement joins TRBV5-1 to TRBJ2-1; D not resolved. CDR3 length: 15 amino acids. Germline loops: CDR1 SGHRS, CDR2 YFSETQ. Trimming cost V 0 bases and J 0 bases, with 7 bases left between them. This chain's CDR3 is CASSLVSSSYNEQFF. CDR3 sequence (DNA): TGCGCCAGCAGCTTGGTTTCCAGCTCCTACAATGAGCAGTTCTTC.

The gene calls are TRBV7-2 and TRBJ2-7; the D is unclear. The germline V gene has CDR1 SGHTA and CDR2 FQGNSA. Trimming took off 0 bases at V and 2 bases at J, with 8 bases between the two ends. This CDR3 has 14 amino acids. The CDR3 sequence: CASSLAQMTYEQYF. CDR3 nucleotide sequence: TGTGCCAGCAGCTTAGCCCAGATGACCTACGAGCAGTACTTC.

The rearrangement uses TRBV9 and TRBJ2-7, with D uncertain. Trimming took 2 bases from V and 7 from J, leaving 10 bases between them. The CDR3 is made up of 12 amino acids. Germline V gene sequence: CDR1 SGDLS, CDR2 YYNGEE. CDR3 amino acids: CASSVSVGEQYF. The CDR3 nucleotides are TGTGCCAGCAGCGTGTCAGTGGGGGAGCAGTACTTC.

The chain recombines TRBV6-1 with TRBJ2-5, with a possible D match to TRBD1 (6 bases). Germline CDR1 reads MNHNS; CDR2 reads SASEGT. V was cut by 3 bases and J by 0 bases, with 11 bases left in between. The CDR3 is 15 amino acids. The CDR3 DNA reads as TGTGCCAGCAGTGAGAACAGGGCGAACCAAGAGACCCAGTACTTC. Its translation: CASSENRANQETQYF.

V is TRBV20-1 and J is TRBJ2-1; 7 positions match TRBD2. Trimming cost V 5 bases and J 4 bases; bases outside gene matches: 8. This CDR3 has 14 amino acids. CDR1 and CDR2 from the germline V gene are DFQATT and SNEGSKA (reference sequence). Written as DNA, the CDR3 is TGCAGTGCTCCCATAGCGGGCGTTTACAATGAGCAGTTCTTC. As protein: CSAPIAGVYNEQFF.

The genes are TRBV4-2 and TRBJ1-5, with D unresolved. Between the trimmed V and J ends, which lost 3 bases and 4 bases, there was a span of 16 bases. Germline CDR1 is LGHNA and CDR2 is YNFKEQ. This CDR3 has 16 residues. CDR3 residues: CASSHGTGSDNQPQHF. CDR3 in DNA: TGTGCCAGCAGCCACGGTACCGGGTCAGATAATCAGCCCCAGCATTTT.

The CDR3 DNA reads TGTGCCAGCAGCCAGTGGGTGGGGGATACGCAGTATTTT. Encoded protein: CASSQWVGDTQYF. The V gene is TRBV7-2, the J gene TRBJ2-3; no definite D call. The V end was cut by 5 bases, the J end by 6 bases, with 12 bases between. The CDR3 has 13 amino acids. Germline CDR1 and CDR2: SGHTA and FQGNSA.

This clonotype was observed a few times. The J gene is TRBJ2-1, the V gene TRBV30, with D hard to call. The germline V gene encodes CDR1 GTSNPN and CDR2 SVGIG (reference sequence). The CDR3 contains 13 residues. The V end was cut by 1 base, the J end by 12 bases, with 16 bases between. CDR3 bases: TGTGCCTGGAGTGCTTGGGCCGAGACGGCGCAGTTCTTC. Translation gives CAWSAWAETAQFF.

The chain uses TRBV20-1 and TRBJ2-5; unclear D gene. The germline CDR1 and CDR2 sequences are DFQATT and SNEGSKA (reference sequence). This CDR3 spans 13 amino acids. Trimming removed 1 base from V and 7 bases from J, with 13 bases in between. The CDR3 region is CSARGPYDPTQYF. DNA of the CDR3: TGCAGTGCTAGAGGACCTTACGACCCGACCCAGTACTTC.

The chain has TRBV28 and TRBJ2-5; 8 bases align to TRBD1. J was trimmed by 2 bases and V by 4 bases; bases with no gene match: 9. The V gene's germline CDR1 is MDHEN and CDR2 SYDVKM. The CDR3 is 16 residues long. The CDR3 here is CASSSRTGTYQETQYF. Here the CDR3 DNA reads TGTGCCAGCAGTTCCCGGACAGGGACCTATCAAGAGACCCAGTACTTC.

The chain has TRBV19 and TRBJ2-3; 7 positions agree with TRBD2. Germline V lookup: CDR1 LNHDA, CDR2 SQIVND (reference sequence). The CDR3 is made up of 14 amino acids. V lost 5 bases and J lost 2; bases outside the gene matches: 4. CDR3 coding DNA: TGTGCCAGTAGTCCTAGCGGTACCACAGATACGCAGTATTTT. Its protein product is CASSPSGTTDTQYF.

The CDR3 DNA reads as TGTGCCACCCCCCGTGGAGGGAATTCACCCCTCCACTTT. Its translation is CATPRGGNSPLHF. V usage is TRBV15 and J usage is TRBJ1-6; no clear D gene. V was clipped by 8 bases and J by 7 bases, with 12 bases between them. The CDR3 has 13 amino acids. Germline V lookup: CDR1 LNHNV, CDR2 YYDKDF (reference sequence).